The 15 T cell receptor beta chains below come from one sample, sequenced in a study of T cell responses to AZD1222 COVID-19 vaccine. This table comes from immunoSEQ multiplex PCR, and its TCRdb copy is limited to in-frame clones, with some not included. The table includes tens of thousands of clones, roughly 89% detected once. Sample: peripheral blood, taken 28 days after the second AZD1222 dose. These receptors were obtained from an adult who received the AZD1222 COVID-19 vaccine.

This chain joins TRBV3-1 (or the pseudogene TRBV3-2) and TRBJ2-1, with a weak D call TRBD2 (5 bases). The germline gives CDR1 LGHDT, CDR2 YNNKEL (reference sequence). The V and J ends lost 0 bases and 12 bases respectively, with 9 bases between them. The CDR3 spans 12 residues. The CDR3 sequence is CASSQDRGGQFF. The CDR3 DNA sequence: TGTGCCAGCAGCCAAGATCGGGGTGGGCAGTTCTTC.

The chain combines TRBV19 with TRBJ2-2, with 12 positions matching TRBD1. CDR1 and CDR2 (germline): LNHDA, SQIVND (reference sequence). Losses at the gene ends were 5 bases for V and 6 bases for J; bases not matched to a gene: 7. The CDR3 contains 16 residues. The DNA for the CDR3 is TGTGCCAGTAGTTGGGGACAGGGGGCGACGGCCGGGGAGCTGTTTTTT. Protein product: CASSWGQGATAGELFF.

A few counts support this clone. The chain uses TRBV9 and TRBJ2-2; 9 bases fit TRBD1. The CDR3 covers 14 residues. The germline gives CDR1 SGDLS, CDR2 YYNGEE. V trimming: 4 bases; J trimming: 6 bases; junction bases outside the gene matches: 4. The CDR3 loop is CASSRDRVPGELFF. The CDR3, as DNA: TGTGCCAGCAGCCGGGACAGGGTGCCCGGGGAGCTGTTTTTT.

The rearrangement links TRBV3-1 (or the pseudogene TRBV3-2) to TRBJ2-1, with D perhaps TRBD2 (6 bases). This CDR3 comprises 15 residues. With 1 base removed from V and 5 bases from J, the gap between germline ends came to 12 bases. Germline V gives CDR1 LGHDT, CDR2 YNNKEL (reference sequence). CDR3 nucleotide sequence: TGTGCCAGCAGCCAAGCCCGGGACTTTAACAATGAGCAGTTCTTC. Translating gives CASSQARDFNNEQFF.

The V gene is TRBV6-5, the J gene TRBJ1-1; no reliable D call. This CDR3 contains 13 residues. Germline CDR1 MNHEY, CDR2 SVGAGI. The V end lost 6 bases, the J end lost 1 base, and 9 bases lay between the germline ends. CDR3 sequence (DNA): TGTGCCAGCAGGAAGACCACGAACACTGAAGCTTTCTTT. This gives the protein CASRKTTNTEAFF.

The genes are TRBV30 and TRBJ2-5, with 8 nucleotides matching TRBD2. CDR3 length equals 15 residues. Trimming removed 5 bases from V and 5 bases from J; junction bases left unmatched: 13. Germline CDR1 reads GTSNPN; CDR2 reads SVGIG (reference sequence). CDR3 nucleotides: TGTGCCTGGGGCCCCCCCGGGACTAGTCGGGAGACCCAGTACTTC. It is translated as CAWGPPGTSRETQYF.

The rearrangement joins TRBV12-5 to TRBJ1-1, with 9 bases lining up with TRBD1. CDR1 and CDR2 (germline): LGHNT, FRNRAP. J gave up 4 bases and V 0 bases, and 6 bases lay outside the gene matches. CDR3 length: 16 amino acids. CDR3 coding DNA: TGTGCTAGTGGTTTGGTACTAACAGGGGGCGTCACTGAAGCTTTCTTT. Amino acids: CASGLVLTGGVTEAFF.

This chain uses TRBV5-5 with TRBJ1-5, with D possibly TRBD1 on 6 matching bases. This CDR3 has 16 amino acids. Trimming shortened V by 4 bases and J by 0 bases, and 14 bases separated the two germline ends. CDR1 SGHKS and CDR2 YYEKEE come from the germline V gene (reference sequence). CDR3 protein: CASSPAGVISNQPQHF. The CDR3 DNA reads TGTGCCAGCAGCCCAGCAGGGGTGATTAGCAATCAGCCCCAGCATTTT.

The chain employs TRBV11-2 and TRBJ1-6, with D tentatively TRBD1 (5 bases). V lost 5 bases and J lost 9, with 17 bases in between. Germline values: CDR1 SGHAT, CDR2 FQNNGV. This CDR3 comprises 15 residues. CDR3 DNA: TGTGCCAGCAGCCAAACCGGGGGGAGTCGTTCACCCCTCCACTTT. Its translation: CASSQTGGSRSPLHF.

This clone was seen only once. The chain links TRBV20-1 to TRBJ2-7, with D unresolved. Trimming left V 6 bases short and J 5 bases short, with 11 bases between. This CDR3 has 11 residues. Germline V lookup: CDR1 DFQATT, CDR2 SNEGSKA (reference sequence). CDR3 DNA: TGCAGTGCCCCAAGTCGGGACGAGCAGTACTTC. Translating gives CSAPSRDEQYF.

The genes are TRBV15 and TRBJ1-1, with 11 bases identical to TRBD1. The length of the CDR3 is 15 residues. J was trimmed by 11 bases and V by 0 bases; bases with no gene match: 8. The germline V gene has CDR1 LNHNV and CDR2 YYDKDF (reference sequence). CDR3 DNA sequence: TGTGCCACCAGCAGAGATCTCTGGACAGGGGGCAGTGCTTTCTTT. Translated, it gives CATSRDLWTGGSAFF.

V and J are TRBV18 and TRBJ2-6; D ambiguous. Germline V gene data show CDR1 as KGHSH and CDR2 as LQKENI. V was trimmed by 2 bases and J by 3 bases, leaving 11 bases between them. CDR3 length: 16 residues. The CDR3 loop reads CASSPAGRIGANVLTF. The CDR3 region has the DNA TGTGCCAGCTCACCAGCAGGACGAATTGGGGCCAACGTCCTGACTTTC.

This rearrangement joins TRBV6-6 to TRBJ2-5, with D unresolved. Germline CDR1 reads MNHNY; CDR2 reads SVGAGI (reference sequence). The CDR3 length is 13 residues. V lost 2 bases to trimming and J lost 10 bases, with 14 bases between them. DNA for the CDR3: TGTGCCAGCAGTTACAAAACCCGAGATATCCAGTACTTC. This codes for CASSYKTRDIQYF.

This clone was counted between two and nine times. V gene TRBV25-1 combines with J gene TRBJ2-1, with 14 bases fitting TRBD2. After removal of 3 bases from V and 9 bases from J, the junction contained 7 bases not matched to a gene. This CDR3 is 16 amino acids long. Germline V gives CDR1 MGHDK, CDR2 SYGVNS. CDR3 region: CASSDATSGRVGEQFF. Written as DNA, the CDR3 is TGTGCCAGCAGTGATGCGACTAGCGGGAGGGTGGGTGAGCAGTTCTTC.

This clone appeared once. Written as DNA, the CDR3 is TGTGCCAGCAGTCGGGGCCCGTCGGAAAAACTGTTTTTT. Protein sequence: CASSRGPSEKLFF. The chain carries TRBV6-5 and TRBJ1-4, with D maybe TRBD1 (5 bases). The germline V gene encodes CDR1 MNHEY and CDR2 SVGAGI. V gave up 5 bases and J gave up 8 bases, with 12 bases separating them. The CDR3 runs to 13 residues.